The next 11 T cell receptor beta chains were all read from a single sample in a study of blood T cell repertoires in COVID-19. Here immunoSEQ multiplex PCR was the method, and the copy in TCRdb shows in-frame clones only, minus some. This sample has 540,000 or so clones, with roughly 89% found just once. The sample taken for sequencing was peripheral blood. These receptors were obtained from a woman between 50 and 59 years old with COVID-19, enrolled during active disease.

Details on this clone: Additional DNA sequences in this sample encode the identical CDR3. CDR3 protein: CASSQRGTEAFF. The CDR3 coding sequence is TGTGCCAGCAGCCAGAGGGGGACTGAAGCTTTCTTT. This chain links TRBV3-1 (or the pseudogene TRBV3-2) with TRBJ1-1, with D tentatively TRBD1 (6 bases). CDR3 length: 12 amino acids. Germline-derived CDR1 and CDR2 are LGHDT and YNNKEL (reference sequence). Trimming took off 3 bases at V and 5 bases at J, with 7 bases between the two ends.

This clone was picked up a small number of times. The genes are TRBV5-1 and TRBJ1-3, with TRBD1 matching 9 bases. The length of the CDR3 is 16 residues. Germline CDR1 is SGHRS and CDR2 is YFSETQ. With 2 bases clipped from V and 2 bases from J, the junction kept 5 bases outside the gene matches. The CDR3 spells CASSLAGTGTGNTIYF. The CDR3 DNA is TGCGCCAGCAGCTTAGCCGGGACAGGGACTGGAAACACCATATATTTT.

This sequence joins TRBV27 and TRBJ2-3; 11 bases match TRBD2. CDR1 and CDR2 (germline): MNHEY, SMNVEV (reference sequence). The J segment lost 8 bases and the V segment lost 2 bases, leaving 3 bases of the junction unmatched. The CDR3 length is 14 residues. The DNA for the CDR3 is TGTGCCAGCAGTTTACTAGCGGGGGGAGGTACGCAGTATTTT. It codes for CASSLLAGGGTQYF.

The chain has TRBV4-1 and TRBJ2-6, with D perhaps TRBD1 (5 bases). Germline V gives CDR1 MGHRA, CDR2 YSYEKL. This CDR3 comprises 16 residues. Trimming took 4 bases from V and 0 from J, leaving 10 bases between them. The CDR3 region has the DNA TGCGCCAGCAGCCTCCCCAGGGCCTCTGGGGCCAACGTCCTGACTTTC. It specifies CASSLPRASGANVLTF.

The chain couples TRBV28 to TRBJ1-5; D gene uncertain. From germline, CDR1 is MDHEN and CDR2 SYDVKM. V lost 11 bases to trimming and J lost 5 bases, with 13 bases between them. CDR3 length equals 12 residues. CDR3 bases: TGTGCCTTCGGACCGAGGGATCAGCCCCAGCATTTT. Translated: CAFGPRDQPQHF.

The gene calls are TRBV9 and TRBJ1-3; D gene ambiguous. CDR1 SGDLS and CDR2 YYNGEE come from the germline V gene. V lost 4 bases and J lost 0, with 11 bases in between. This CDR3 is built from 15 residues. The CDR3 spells CASSPRGDSGNTIYF. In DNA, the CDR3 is TGTGCCAGCAGCCCCCGGGGAGACTCTGGAAACACCATATATTTT.

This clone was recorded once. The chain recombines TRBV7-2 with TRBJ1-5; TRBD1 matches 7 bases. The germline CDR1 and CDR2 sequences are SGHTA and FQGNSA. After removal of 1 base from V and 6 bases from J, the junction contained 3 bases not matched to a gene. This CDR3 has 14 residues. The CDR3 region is CASSLEGGGQPQHF. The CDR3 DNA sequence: TGTGCCAGCAGCTTAGAAGGGGGCGGTCAGCCCCAGCATTTT.

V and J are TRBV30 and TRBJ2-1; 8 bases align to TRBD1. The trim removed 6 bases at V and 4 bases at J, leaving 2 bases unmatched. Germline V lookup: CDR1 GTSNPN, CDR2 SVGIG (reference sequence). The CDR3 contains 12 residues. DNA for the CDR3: TGTGCCTGCGGGACAGGTTACAATGAGCAGTTCTTC. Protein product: CACGTGYNEQFF.

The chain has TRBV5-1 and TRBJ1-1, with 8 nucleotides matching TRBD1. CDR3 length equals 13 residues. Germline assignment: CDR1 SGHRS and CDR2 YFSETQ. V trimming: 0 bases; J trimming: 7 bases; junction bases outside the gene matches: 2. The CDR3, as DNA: TGCGCCAGCAGCTTGGTAGGACAGGGTGAAGCTTTCTTT. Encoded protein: CASSLVGQGEAFF. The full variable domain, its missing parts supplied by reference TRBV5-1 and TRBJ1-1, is KAGVTQTPRYLIKTRGQQVTLSCSPISGHRSVSWYQQTPGQGLQFLFEYFSETQRNKGNFPGRFSGRQFSNSRSEMNVSTLELGDSALYLCASSLVGQGEAFFGQGTRLTVV.

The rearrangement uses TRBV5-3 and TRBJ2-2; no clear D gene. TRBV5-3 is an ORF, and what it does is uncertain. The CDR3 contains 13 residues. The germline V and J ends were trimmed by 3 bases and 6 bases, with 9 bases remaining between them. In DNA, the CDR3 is TGTGCCAGAAGCTGTTGGTGCGCCGGGGAGCTGTTTTTT. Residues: CARSCWCAGELFF.

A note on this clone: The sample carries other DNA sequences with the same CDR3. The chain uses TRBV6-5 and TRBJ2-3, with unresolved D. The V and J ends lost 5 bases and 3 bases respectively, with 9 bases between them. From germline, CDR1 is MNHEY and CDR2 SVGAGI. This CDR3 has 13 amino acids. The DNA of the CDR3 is TGTGCCAGCAGTCCACAGATAACAGATACGCAGTATTTT. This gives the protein CASSPQITDTQYF.